The present T cell receptor (beta chain) was sequenced within a study of blood T cell repertoires in COVID-19 (dated by TCRdb to about 2020). Looking at the study overall: Collaborator samples came from the United States, Italy and Spain and covered acute and convalescent phases of COVID-19. The material from the prospective study consisted of cDNA or gDNA derived from T cells, B-cell-depleted T cells, or PBMCs. The dataset comprised deeply sampled blood TCRbeta repertoires from subjects exposed to, actively infected with, or recovered from COVID-19. The repertoires were released in a freely available public database meant as a resource for research on the immune response to SARS-CoV-2. The samples were drawn from two sources: the first 160 participants of the ongoing ImmuneRACE study, and 950 to 1,500 subjects contributed by 6 global collaborators. Sample metadata almost always included a de-identified subject ID, COVID-19 status, age in years and sex. HLA class I and class II types, where available, came from metadata supplied by the sample provider rather than from assay-based typing.

TCRbeta CDR3 regions were amplified from genomic DNA using the immunoSEQ Assay, a bias-controlled multiplex PCR. Per the original workflow: The number of nucleated cells in each sample was estimated by amplification of reference gene primers within the assay. To quantify the absolute abundance of each unique TCRbeta CDR3 rearrangement, sequence reads were collapsed and filtered. For each sample, productive Simpson clonality was calculated by taking the square root of Simpson's diversity index across productive rearrangements. What TCRdb holds here is the immuneACCESS table cut down to in-frame rearrangements. Part of the clones is not present; checked against another copy, under half of the missing clones reflect an unresolved V gene, and the others are unexplained. That table supplies the V and J calls and clone size; D and trimming were determined from the DNA. The sample table shows around 200,000 clones, and approximately 78% are seen once. The ten largest clones represent over 9.5% of the sample.

Turning to this clone: No cognate antigen has been identified for it. No per-base quality is available; no much larger clone lies one base away. Other DNA sequences from this sample encode an identical CDR3 as well.

Measured from the cysteine to the phenylalanine, the CDR3 is 13 residues long. Of the read, only the CDR3 DNA is kept; its 39 bases are in frame from base 1. V is clipped by 1 base and J by 4 bases, and the sequence between their germline boundaries is 8 bases long. The germline V gene (reference sequence) yields GTSNPN for CDR1 and SVGIG for CDR2. The research as a whole found: How much clinical and demographic metadata was included differed by source and by participant, and the metadata was provided uncurated.

Collaborating institutions collected whole blood in K2EDTA tubes following their own protocols. Collaborator samples were shipped for TCRbeta analysis as frozen whole blood, isolated PBMCs, or DNA extracted from either sample type. Sequenced sample: peripheral blood. This receptor chain uses TRBV30 and TRBJ1-5; D gene: possibly TRBD1, on 6 matching bases. This TCR derives from a woman older than 75 with acute or convalescent COVID-19. The CDR3 is CAWSGQANQPQHF. The nucleotide sequence is TGTGCCTGGAGTGGACAGGCAAATCAGCCCCAGCATTTT.